These T cell receptor beta chains were read from a single sample in a study of control samples from healthy donors and cancer patients. Only in-frame clones appear in the TCRdb table, and some are missing; sequencing was by immunoSEQ multiplex PCR. The table has around 20,000 clones, around 83% seen once. Source material: PBMCs. The receptors were gathered from a woman in her 70s with colorectal cancer. Both conserved end residues are part of each CDR3. A D gene is named only where the DNA matches it firmly. Rows may omit the clone size; those that give it use once, few, many or a size class.

J: TRBJ1-1; D: NA; V: TRBV30; size: NA; length: 16; CDR3: CAWSPAGAQSGTEAFF; DNA: TGTGCCTGGAGTCCGGCAGGGGCGCAATCGGGCACTGAAGCTTTCTTT
J: TRBJ2-2; D: TRBD1; V: TRBV11-3; size: NA; length: 14; CDR3: CASSRDRFTGELFF; DNA: TGTGCCAGCAGCCGGGACAGATTCACCGGGGAGCTGTTTTTT
J: TRBJ2-6; D: TRBD1; V: TRBV4-3; size: NA; length: 17; CDR3: CASSHYRQGSGANVLTF; DNA: TGCGCCAGCAGCCATTACAGACAGGGCTCGGGGGCCAACGTCCTGACTTTC
J: TRBJ2-2; D: TRBD1; V: TRBV4-3; size: NA; length: 15; CDR3: CASSRGDRDEEELFF; DNA: TGCGCCAGCAGCCGAGGGGACAGGGATGAGGAGGAGCTGTTTTTT
J: TRBJ2-3; D: TRBD2; V: TRBV7-8; size: NA; length: 14; CDR3: CASSRTSAADTQYF; DNA: TGTGCCAGCAGTCGGACTAGCGCGGCAGATACGCAGTATTTT
J: TRBJ2-1; D: NA; V: TRBV21-1; size: NA; length: 14; CDR3: CASSKGHRYNEQFF; DNA: TGTGCCAGCAGCAAAGGGCACCGTTACAATGAGCAGTTCTTC
J: TRBJ1-2; D: NA; V: TRBV4-3; size: few; length: 15; CDR3: CASSQGGASNYGYTF; DNA: TGCGCCAGCAGCCAGGGGGGTGCCAGTAATTATGGCTACACCTTC
J: TRBJ1-1; D: NA; V: TRBV27; size: NA; length: 13; CDR3: CASQQYPGAPAFF; DNA: TGTGCCTCGCAGCAGTATCCGGGTGCGCCGGCTTTCTTT
J: TRBJ2-5; D: NA; V: TRBV9; size: NA; length: 15; CDR3: CASSVVAGGEETQYF; DNA: TGTGCCAGCAGCGTAGTAGCAGGGGGGGAAGAGACCCAGTACTTC
J: TRBJ2-5; D: NA; V: TRBV6-2/TRBV6-3; size: NA; length: 14; CDR3: CASSYRRRQETQYF; DNA: TGTGCCAGCAGTTACCGCAGGCGCCAAGAGACCCAGTACTTC
J: TRBJ1-2; D: NA; V: TRBV19; size: NA; length: 15; CDR3: CASSIAGNSLGGYTF; DNA: TGTGCCAGTAGTATAGCGGGCAACAGCTTGGGAGGCTACACCTTC
J: TRBJ2-7; D: TRBD2; V: TRBV3-1/TRBV3-2; size: NA; length: 15; CDR3: CASSQDGLAGYEQYF; DNA: TGTGCCAGCAGCCAAGATGGACTAGCGGGCTACGAGCAGTACTTC
J: TRBJ1-2; D: NA; V: TRBV4-3; size: NA; length: 14; CDR3: CASSQEGANYGYTF; DNA: TGCGCCAGCAGCCAAGAGGGGGCTAACTATGGCTACACCTTC
J: TRBJ2-7; D: NA; V: TRBV19; size: NA; length: 13; CDR3: CASSRSSTTEQYF; DNA: TGTGCCAGTAGTAGGTCCTCAACCACCGAGCAGTACTTC